Following are 10 T cell receptor beta chains from one sample sequenced in a study of blood T cells in healthy people across ages. The authors ran a second PCR of about 6 to 11 cycles using a sample-barcoded 5' primer and a J-beta primer mix. Via MiXCR, TCRdb re-called the 5' RACE reads, giving one row per CDR3 protein. Here the sample spans about 780,000 distinct CDR3 sequences, about half being singletons. Sequenced: blood. The source is an older man in good health.

The chain links TRBV3-1 to TRBJ2-1; 7 bases agree with TRBD2. The CDR3 sequence is 15 residues long. J was trimmed by 6 bases and V by 1 base; bases with no gene match: 6. Germline V CDR1 and CDR2: LGHDT, YNNKEL (reference sequence). The CDR3 sequence: CASSQGNGRSNEQFF. CDR3 nucleotide sequence: TGTGCCAGCAGCCAAGGGAACGGGAGGTCCAATGAGCAGTTCTTC.

In the case of this clonotype: This sequence may be a read error, since a much larger clone differs from it by one base. This chain connects TRBV7-3 to TRBJ2-4; 14 bases align to TRBD2. This CDR3 contains 16 residues. Per the germline V gene, CDR1 is SGHTA and CDR2 is FQGTGA. V was pared by 2 bases and J by 13 bases, with 10 bases of the junction left unmatched. This chain's CDR3 is CASSLPGLAGVGEQYF. CDR3 bases: TGTGCCAGCAGCTTACCGGGACTAGCGGGAGTTGGTGAGCAGTACTTC.

About this clonotype: A junction end diverges from the germline sequence, so it may reflect a read error. This chain uses TRBV24-1 with TRBJ2-1; D unresolved. Germline V lookup: CDR1 KGHDR, CDR2 SFDVKD. The CDR3 is made up of 12 amino acids. DNA for the CDR3: TGCACCACCGGAAGACTTGTGGGTGAGCAGTTCTTC. Its protein is CTTGRLVGEQFF.

A few counts support this clonotype. The chain carries TRBV20-1 and TRBJ2-7; 7 positions match TRBD2. The CDR3 loop spans 17 amino acids. Germline V gene data show CDR1 as DFQATT and CDR2 as SNEGSKA (reference sequence). The J segment lost 4 bases and the V segment lost 3 bases, leaving 18 bases of the junction unmatched. CDR3 loop: CSARVRLRGKPEYEQYF. In nucleotides, the CDR3 is TGCAGTGCTAGGGTTAGGTTGCGGGGGAAGCCGGAATACGAGCAGTACTTC.

V is TRBV9 and J is TRBJ2-7, with unresolved D. Germline-derived CDR1 and CDR2 are SGDLS and YYNGEE. The length of the CDR3 is 13 residues. The ends were cut back, 0 bases at V and 5 bases at J, with 9 bases in the middle. The CDR3 sequence is CASSVAPRDEQYF. CDR3 DNA sequence: TGTGCCAGCAGCGTAGCTCCTAGAGACGAGCAGTACTTC.

The sample holds one count of this clonotype. The gene calls are TRBV20-1 and TRBJ2-7; 15 nucleotides align to TRBD2. The CDR3 runs 18 residues. Germline CDR1 reads DFQATT; CDR2 reads SNEGSKA (reference sequence). V lost 3 bases, J lost 1 base, and 10 bases stayed unmatched. CDR3 protein: CSARRPGTSGRSSYEQYF. The DNA for the CDR3 is TGCAGTGCTAGGCGCCCCGGGACTAGCGGGAGGTCTTCCTACGAGCAGTACTTC.

This clonotype was detected many times. The CDR3 DNA sequence: TGTGCCAGCAGCTTAGTTACGCTCACAGATACGCAGTATTTT. It encodes CASSLVTLTDTQYF. This chain uses TRBV7-2 with TRBJ2-3; D gene unclear. This CDR3 spans 14 amino acids. The V gene's germline CDR1 is SGHTA and CDR2 FQGNSA. With 1 base removed from V and 2 bases from J, the gap between germline ends came to 7 bases.

The rearrangement joins TRBV20-1 to TRBJ1-2; 7 bases match TRBD1. Germline V gene data show CDR1 as DFQATT and CDR2 as SNEGSKA (reference sequence). The CDR3 covers 16 residues. The ends lost 3 bases at V and 4 bases at J; junction bases unmatched: 14. This CDR3 reads CSARSRRDSSFYGYTF. The CDR3 DNA follows: TGCAGTGCTAGGTCCCGTAGGGACAGCTCCTTCTATGGCTACACCTTC.

This clonotype was picked up many times. The chain couples TRBV29-1 to TRBJ2-7; 13 bases are a match to TRBD2. The CDR3 sequence is 14 residues long. The V segment lost 6 bases and the J segment 3 bases; nucleotides outside the gene matches: 5. The germline gives CDR1 SQVTM, CDR2 ANQGSEA. DNA of the CDR3: TGCAGCGTCAGACGGACTAGCGGGAGCTACGAGCAGTACTTC. It encodes CSVRRTSGSYEQYF.

This clonotype was seen a single time. Germline is not matched at one junction end, which may reflect a read error. V and J are TRBV28 and TRBJ1-2; a possible D gene is TRBD1 (6 bases). The CDR3 totals 12 residues. Germline lookup yields CDR1 MDHEN and CDR2 SYDVKM. CDR3 amino acids: CASSRTVYDYTF. The CDR3 DNA reads as TGTGCCAGCAGTAGGACAGTCTATGACTACACCTTC.